This T cell receptor (beta chain) derives from a study of cytomegalovirus exposure and HLA in healthy donors. Amplification used 60 Vbeta primers and 13 Jbeta primers. Some clones are missing from TCRdb's copy, which holds only in-frame ones; the method was immunoSEQ multiplex PCR. The sample lists 35,000 to 45,000 clones; about 64% were seen once. The receptor's source is a man in his fifties or sixties in good health and CMV-seropositive. The sample consisted of PBMCs.

CDR3 amino acids: CASSPQGSGHEQFF. Written as DNA, the CDR3 is TGTGCCAGCAGCCCTCAGGGAAGCGGGCACGAGCAGTTCTTC. The chain employs TRBV28 and TRBJ2-1; D might be TRBD2 (6 bases). This CDR3 is 14 amino acids long. From germline, CDR1 is MDHEN and CDR2 SYDVKM. The V end lost 6 bases, the J end lost 10 bases, and 19 bases lay between the germline ends.